Presented here are 24 T cell receptor beta chains from one specimen sequenced in a study of regulatory dendritic cells for organ transplantation. Some clones are missing from TCRdb's copy, which holds only in-frame ones; the method was immunoSEQ multiplex PCR. Of 10,000 to 11,000 clones in the sample, just over 65% were seen once. Antigens for these TCRs are unknown. Sorted subsets were CFSE-labeled and cultured four to six days with allogeneic dendritic cells. The sequenced sample consisted of naive CD4+ T cells from blood cultured with dendritic cells. Subset given: CD45RA+ naive T cells. Receptor source: a human donor in good health.

V and J are TRBV4-1 and TRBJ1-6, with D tentatively TRBD1 (5 bases). V was clipped by 1 base and J by 8 bases, with 12 bases between them. CDR3 length equals 15 residues. Germline-derived CDR1 and CDR2 are MGHRA and YSYEKL. The chain's CDR3 is CASSQVEGTYSPLHF. The DNA for the CDR3 is TGCGCCAGCAGCCAAGTTGAGGGGACTTATTCACCCCTCCACTTT.

A few counts support this clone. This rearrangement joins TRBV7-2 to TRBJ1-6; 7 bases map to TRBD1. Looked up from germline, CDR1 is SGHTA and CDR2 is FQGNSA. V was clipped by 4 bases and J by 4 bases; unmatched bases: 7. The CDR3 sequence is 16 residues long. CDR3 nucleotides: TGTGCCAGCAGCTCTGACAGGGCTATTTATAATTCACCCCTCCACTTT. Its protein product is CASSSDRAIYNSPLHF.

This clone turned up a few times. The gene calls are TRBV18 and TRBJ1-4; possible D gene TRBD1, 6 bases. Germline V gene sequence: CDR1 KGHSH, CDR2 LQKENI. Between the trimmed V and J ends, which lost 3 bases and 5 bases, there was a span of 19 bases. This CDR3 region has 17 residues. For the CDR3, the DNA is TGTGCCAGCTCACCCCCGGGGCTTACGAGGGGGAATGAAAAACTGTTTTTT. This sequence encodes CASSPPGLTRGNEKLFF.

This chain links TRBV29-1 with TRBJ2-7; either TRBD1 or TRBD2 may supply D (5 bases each). The CDR3 spans 11 residues. The V end was cut by 7 bases, the J end by 6 bases, with 13 bases between. Germline V gene data show CDR1 as SQVTM and CDR2 as ANQGSEA. CDR3 DNA: TGCAGCGGTGAGGGGCCGGGCGAGCAGTACTTC. This translates into CSGEGPGEQYF.

This clone showed up just once. The CDR3 protein is CASSPQGMNTEAFF. DNA of the CDR3: TGTGCCAGCAGTCCTCAGGGGATGAACACTGAAGCTTTCTTT. This chain links TRBV6-1 with TRBJ1-1, with D perhaps matching TRBD1 (6 bases). The V and J ends lost 5 bases and 0 bases respectively, with 10 bases between them. Germline V gene sequence: CDR1 MNHNS, CDR2 SASEGT. The CDR3 length is 14 residues.

The chain joins TRBV7-2 to TRBJ2-5, with D possibly matching TRBD1 (6 bases). V lost 5 bases and J 5 bases, leaving 15 bases between the germline ends. This CDR3 is 14 amino acids long. From germline, CDR1 is SGHTA and CDR2 FQGNSA. CDR3 amino acids: CASSTGDRRETQYF. The CDR3 bases are TGTGCCAGCAGCACTGGCGACAGGAGGGAGACCCAGTACTTC.

The chain combines TRBV5-4 with TRBJ1-1; the match to TRBD1 covers 10 bases. J was trimmed by 7 bases and V by 3 bases; bases with no gene match: 3. This CDR3 is 13 amino acids long. In germline, CDR1 is SGHNT, CDR2 YYREEE (reference sequence). CDR3 coding DNA: TGTGCCAGCAGCTCCGGACAGGGGGGTGAAGCTTTCTTT. As protein: CASSSGQGGEAFF.

The chain carries TRBV5-1 and TRBJ2-3; 9 bases align to TRBD2. Germline V gene sequence: CDR1 SGHRS, CDR2 YFSETQ. The ends lost 0 bases at V and 0 bases at J; junction bases unmatched: 5. The CDR3 is 17 residues long. The CDR3 nucleotides read TGCGCCAGCAGCTTGGCCAACCTAGCGGGAAGCACAGATACGCAGTATTTT. Protein: CASSLANLAGSTDTQYF.

A note on this clone: With a much larger clone just one base away, this may be a read error. The CDR3 region is CASSEQGGNTIYF. CDR3 DNA: TGTGCCAGCAGTGAACAGGGGGGAAACACCATATATTTT. J is TRBJ1-3 and V is TRBV6-1, with D perhaps TRBD1 (6 bases). Per the germline V gene, CDR1 is MNHNS and CDR2 is SASEGT. The CDR3 is made up of 13 amino acids. The ends were cut back, 2 bases at V and 4 bases at J, with 6 bases in the middle.

The CDR3 is CASSRDRGVAGELFF. The CDR3 coding sequence is TGTGCCAGCTCGCGGGACAGGGGAGTAGCCGGGGAGCTGTTTTTT. The V gene is TRBV18, the J gene TRBJ2-2, with 10 nucleotides matching TRBD1. V shed 6 bases, J shed 6 bases, and the junction held 7 bases outside the gene matches. The germline gives CDR1 KGHSH, CDR2 LQKENI. The CDR3 contains 15 residues.

This chain links TRBV4-2 with TRBJ1-5; tentatively, D is TRBD1 (5 bases). Trimming left V 0 bases short and J 12 bases short, with 12 bases between. Per germline, CDR1 LGHNA and CDR2 YNFKEQ. CDR3 length equals 13 residues. For the CDR3, the DNA is TGTGCCAGCAGCCAAGATAGGACATTCATCCAGCATTTT. Amino acid sequence: CASSQDRTFIQHF.

The rearrangement uses TRBV7-2 and TRBJ2-2; D is perhaps TRBD1 (6 bases). CDR1 and CDR2 (germline): SGHTA, FQGNSA. Trimming removed 6 bases at V and 3 bases at J, with 14 bases between. The CDR3 totals 15 residues. CDR3 protein: CASSRGQQYTGELFF. DNA for the CDR3: TGTGCCAGCAGTCGAGGACAGCAGTACACCGGGGAGCTGTTTTTT.

J is TRBJ1-1 and V is TRBV4-1; D unresolved. V was cut by 1 base and J by 2 bases, with 20 bases left in between. CDR1 and CDR2 (germline): MGHRA, YSYEKL. This CDR3 spans 18 amino acids. CDR3 sequence reads: CASSQGHSIAGENTEAFF. The CDR3 DNA reads as TGCGCCAGCAGCCAAGGCCATTCGATCGCCGGAGAAAACACTGAAGCTTTCTTT.

The J gene is TRBJ1-5, the V gene TRBV6-6; the match to TRBD1 covers 7 bases. Germline CDR1 reads MNHNY; CDR2 reads SVGAGI (reference sequence). V shed 4 bases and J 5 bases; nucleotides not matched to a gene: 11. The CDR3 is 16 amino acids. The CDR3 DNA reads as TGTGCCAGCAGTTCCAATTTGGGGCAGGGGGATCAGCCCCAGCATTTT. Its protein is CASSSNLGQGDQPQHF.

V gene TRBV5-1 combines with J gene TRBJ2-7, with 9 nucleotides matching TRBD1. The junction had 6 bases not matched to a gene; V was cut back by 0 bases and J by 5 bases. This CDR3 has 15 residues. Germline V gives CDR1 SGHRS, CDR2 YFSETQ. The DNA of the CDR3 is TGCGCCAGCAGCTTGGGGACAGGGGCTCTGCACGAGCAGTACTTC. Its translation: CASSLGTGALHEQYF.

The V call is TRBV6-5, the J call TRBJ2-1; D might be TRBD2 (6 bases). Germline V gene data show CDR1 as MNHEY and CDR2 as SVGAGI. The V end was cut by 8 bases, the J end by 13 bases, with 24 bases between. CDR3 length equals 14 residues. In nucleotides, the CDR3 is TGTGCCAGCCGAACAAGCGGGTTGGGGGGAAGCCAGTTCTTC. Encoded protein: CASRTSGLGGSQFF.

The rearrangement uses TRBV2 and TRBJ2-1, with 11 bases lining up with TRBD1. This CDR3 region has 17 residues. V was pared by 6 bases and J by 1 base, with 8 bases of the junction left unmatched. Germline CDR1 SNHLY, CDR2 FYNNEI. Written as DNA, the CDR3 is TGTGCCAGCAGGGCCCGGACAGGGGGCGGGTCCTACAATGAGCAGTTCTTC. Protein product: CASRARTGGGSYNEQFF.

The chain is built from TRBV19 and TRBJ1-5; 8 bases fit TRBD1. The CDR3 sequence is 15 residues long. J gave up 11 bases and V 5 bases, and 14 bases lay outside the gene matches. Looked up from germline, CDR1 is LNHDA and CDR2 is SQIVND (reference sequence). DNA for the CDR3: TGTGCCAGTAGTCTCCTGGACAGGGTAACCGGTGCCCAGCATTTT. Protein product: CASSLLDRVTGAQHF.

This chain links TRBV6-6 with TRBJ2-5; D is undetermined. The CDR3 is 13 amino acids. Germline lookup yields CDR1 MNHNY and CDR2 SVGAGI (reference sequence). Between the trimmed V and J ends, which lost 5 bases and 0 bases, there was a span of 7 bases. Written as DNA, the CDR3 is TGTGCCAGCAGTGAGAGGTACCAAGAGACCCAGTACTTC. Translated: CASSERYQETQYF.

This clone was seen a single time. The V and J genes are TRBV2 and TRBJ2-3; D possibly corresponds to TRBD2 (5 bases). This CDR3 has 14 amino acids. V lost 2 bases to trimming and J lost 6 bases, with 12 bases between them. CDR1 and CDR2 from the germline V gene are SNHLY and FYNNEI. In DNA form, the CDR3 reads TGTGCCAGCAGTGAATTACTCGGGAAGGATACGCAGTATTTT. Its protein product is CASSELLGKDTQYF.

V usage is TRBV19 and J usage is TRBJ1-3, with 10 bases matching TRBD1. Germline V CDR1 and CDR2: LNHDA, SQIVND (reference sequence). The ends lost 3 bases at V and 2 bases at J; junction bases unmatched: 1. This CDR3 is 15 amino acids long. The CDR3 sequence is CASSIGTGAGNTIYF. The CDR3 bases are TGTGCCAGTAGTATCGGGACAGGGGCTGGAAACACCATATATTTT.

This clone was counted a few times. V usage is TRBV18 and J usage is TRBJ1-3, with a possible D match to TRBD1 (5 bases). Germline V gene lookup returns CDR1 KGHSH and CDR2 LQKENI. V was pared by 4 bases and J by 0 bases, with 13 bases between. This CDR3 contains 16 residues. Here the CDR3 reads CASSLIDSISGNTIYF. CDR3 bases: TGTGCCAGCTCACTGATCGACAGTATCTCTGGAAACACCATATATTTT.

The chain uses TRBV2 and TRBJ2-5; 11 bases map to TRBD2. The CDR3 is 16 residues long. Germline trimming cut 5 bases from V and 7 bases from J; bases unmatched to any gene: 12. The germline V gene encodes CDR1 SNHLY and CDR2 FYNNEI. The CDR3 DNA reads as TGTGCCAGCAGTCCAATTAGCGGGGGGGCCGATGGGACCCAGTACTTC. Its protein product is CASSPISGGADGTQYF.

The chain recombines TRBV5-4 with TRBJ2-5; D is unresolved. Trimming took 2 bases from V and 5 from J, leaving 7 bases between them. The CDR3 is made up of 12 amino acids. CDR1 is SGHNT, CDR2 YYREEE, per germline (reference sequence). CDR3 DNA sequence: TGTGCCAGCAGCTTACCAGGCGAGACCCAGTACTTC. Residues: CASSLPGETQYF.